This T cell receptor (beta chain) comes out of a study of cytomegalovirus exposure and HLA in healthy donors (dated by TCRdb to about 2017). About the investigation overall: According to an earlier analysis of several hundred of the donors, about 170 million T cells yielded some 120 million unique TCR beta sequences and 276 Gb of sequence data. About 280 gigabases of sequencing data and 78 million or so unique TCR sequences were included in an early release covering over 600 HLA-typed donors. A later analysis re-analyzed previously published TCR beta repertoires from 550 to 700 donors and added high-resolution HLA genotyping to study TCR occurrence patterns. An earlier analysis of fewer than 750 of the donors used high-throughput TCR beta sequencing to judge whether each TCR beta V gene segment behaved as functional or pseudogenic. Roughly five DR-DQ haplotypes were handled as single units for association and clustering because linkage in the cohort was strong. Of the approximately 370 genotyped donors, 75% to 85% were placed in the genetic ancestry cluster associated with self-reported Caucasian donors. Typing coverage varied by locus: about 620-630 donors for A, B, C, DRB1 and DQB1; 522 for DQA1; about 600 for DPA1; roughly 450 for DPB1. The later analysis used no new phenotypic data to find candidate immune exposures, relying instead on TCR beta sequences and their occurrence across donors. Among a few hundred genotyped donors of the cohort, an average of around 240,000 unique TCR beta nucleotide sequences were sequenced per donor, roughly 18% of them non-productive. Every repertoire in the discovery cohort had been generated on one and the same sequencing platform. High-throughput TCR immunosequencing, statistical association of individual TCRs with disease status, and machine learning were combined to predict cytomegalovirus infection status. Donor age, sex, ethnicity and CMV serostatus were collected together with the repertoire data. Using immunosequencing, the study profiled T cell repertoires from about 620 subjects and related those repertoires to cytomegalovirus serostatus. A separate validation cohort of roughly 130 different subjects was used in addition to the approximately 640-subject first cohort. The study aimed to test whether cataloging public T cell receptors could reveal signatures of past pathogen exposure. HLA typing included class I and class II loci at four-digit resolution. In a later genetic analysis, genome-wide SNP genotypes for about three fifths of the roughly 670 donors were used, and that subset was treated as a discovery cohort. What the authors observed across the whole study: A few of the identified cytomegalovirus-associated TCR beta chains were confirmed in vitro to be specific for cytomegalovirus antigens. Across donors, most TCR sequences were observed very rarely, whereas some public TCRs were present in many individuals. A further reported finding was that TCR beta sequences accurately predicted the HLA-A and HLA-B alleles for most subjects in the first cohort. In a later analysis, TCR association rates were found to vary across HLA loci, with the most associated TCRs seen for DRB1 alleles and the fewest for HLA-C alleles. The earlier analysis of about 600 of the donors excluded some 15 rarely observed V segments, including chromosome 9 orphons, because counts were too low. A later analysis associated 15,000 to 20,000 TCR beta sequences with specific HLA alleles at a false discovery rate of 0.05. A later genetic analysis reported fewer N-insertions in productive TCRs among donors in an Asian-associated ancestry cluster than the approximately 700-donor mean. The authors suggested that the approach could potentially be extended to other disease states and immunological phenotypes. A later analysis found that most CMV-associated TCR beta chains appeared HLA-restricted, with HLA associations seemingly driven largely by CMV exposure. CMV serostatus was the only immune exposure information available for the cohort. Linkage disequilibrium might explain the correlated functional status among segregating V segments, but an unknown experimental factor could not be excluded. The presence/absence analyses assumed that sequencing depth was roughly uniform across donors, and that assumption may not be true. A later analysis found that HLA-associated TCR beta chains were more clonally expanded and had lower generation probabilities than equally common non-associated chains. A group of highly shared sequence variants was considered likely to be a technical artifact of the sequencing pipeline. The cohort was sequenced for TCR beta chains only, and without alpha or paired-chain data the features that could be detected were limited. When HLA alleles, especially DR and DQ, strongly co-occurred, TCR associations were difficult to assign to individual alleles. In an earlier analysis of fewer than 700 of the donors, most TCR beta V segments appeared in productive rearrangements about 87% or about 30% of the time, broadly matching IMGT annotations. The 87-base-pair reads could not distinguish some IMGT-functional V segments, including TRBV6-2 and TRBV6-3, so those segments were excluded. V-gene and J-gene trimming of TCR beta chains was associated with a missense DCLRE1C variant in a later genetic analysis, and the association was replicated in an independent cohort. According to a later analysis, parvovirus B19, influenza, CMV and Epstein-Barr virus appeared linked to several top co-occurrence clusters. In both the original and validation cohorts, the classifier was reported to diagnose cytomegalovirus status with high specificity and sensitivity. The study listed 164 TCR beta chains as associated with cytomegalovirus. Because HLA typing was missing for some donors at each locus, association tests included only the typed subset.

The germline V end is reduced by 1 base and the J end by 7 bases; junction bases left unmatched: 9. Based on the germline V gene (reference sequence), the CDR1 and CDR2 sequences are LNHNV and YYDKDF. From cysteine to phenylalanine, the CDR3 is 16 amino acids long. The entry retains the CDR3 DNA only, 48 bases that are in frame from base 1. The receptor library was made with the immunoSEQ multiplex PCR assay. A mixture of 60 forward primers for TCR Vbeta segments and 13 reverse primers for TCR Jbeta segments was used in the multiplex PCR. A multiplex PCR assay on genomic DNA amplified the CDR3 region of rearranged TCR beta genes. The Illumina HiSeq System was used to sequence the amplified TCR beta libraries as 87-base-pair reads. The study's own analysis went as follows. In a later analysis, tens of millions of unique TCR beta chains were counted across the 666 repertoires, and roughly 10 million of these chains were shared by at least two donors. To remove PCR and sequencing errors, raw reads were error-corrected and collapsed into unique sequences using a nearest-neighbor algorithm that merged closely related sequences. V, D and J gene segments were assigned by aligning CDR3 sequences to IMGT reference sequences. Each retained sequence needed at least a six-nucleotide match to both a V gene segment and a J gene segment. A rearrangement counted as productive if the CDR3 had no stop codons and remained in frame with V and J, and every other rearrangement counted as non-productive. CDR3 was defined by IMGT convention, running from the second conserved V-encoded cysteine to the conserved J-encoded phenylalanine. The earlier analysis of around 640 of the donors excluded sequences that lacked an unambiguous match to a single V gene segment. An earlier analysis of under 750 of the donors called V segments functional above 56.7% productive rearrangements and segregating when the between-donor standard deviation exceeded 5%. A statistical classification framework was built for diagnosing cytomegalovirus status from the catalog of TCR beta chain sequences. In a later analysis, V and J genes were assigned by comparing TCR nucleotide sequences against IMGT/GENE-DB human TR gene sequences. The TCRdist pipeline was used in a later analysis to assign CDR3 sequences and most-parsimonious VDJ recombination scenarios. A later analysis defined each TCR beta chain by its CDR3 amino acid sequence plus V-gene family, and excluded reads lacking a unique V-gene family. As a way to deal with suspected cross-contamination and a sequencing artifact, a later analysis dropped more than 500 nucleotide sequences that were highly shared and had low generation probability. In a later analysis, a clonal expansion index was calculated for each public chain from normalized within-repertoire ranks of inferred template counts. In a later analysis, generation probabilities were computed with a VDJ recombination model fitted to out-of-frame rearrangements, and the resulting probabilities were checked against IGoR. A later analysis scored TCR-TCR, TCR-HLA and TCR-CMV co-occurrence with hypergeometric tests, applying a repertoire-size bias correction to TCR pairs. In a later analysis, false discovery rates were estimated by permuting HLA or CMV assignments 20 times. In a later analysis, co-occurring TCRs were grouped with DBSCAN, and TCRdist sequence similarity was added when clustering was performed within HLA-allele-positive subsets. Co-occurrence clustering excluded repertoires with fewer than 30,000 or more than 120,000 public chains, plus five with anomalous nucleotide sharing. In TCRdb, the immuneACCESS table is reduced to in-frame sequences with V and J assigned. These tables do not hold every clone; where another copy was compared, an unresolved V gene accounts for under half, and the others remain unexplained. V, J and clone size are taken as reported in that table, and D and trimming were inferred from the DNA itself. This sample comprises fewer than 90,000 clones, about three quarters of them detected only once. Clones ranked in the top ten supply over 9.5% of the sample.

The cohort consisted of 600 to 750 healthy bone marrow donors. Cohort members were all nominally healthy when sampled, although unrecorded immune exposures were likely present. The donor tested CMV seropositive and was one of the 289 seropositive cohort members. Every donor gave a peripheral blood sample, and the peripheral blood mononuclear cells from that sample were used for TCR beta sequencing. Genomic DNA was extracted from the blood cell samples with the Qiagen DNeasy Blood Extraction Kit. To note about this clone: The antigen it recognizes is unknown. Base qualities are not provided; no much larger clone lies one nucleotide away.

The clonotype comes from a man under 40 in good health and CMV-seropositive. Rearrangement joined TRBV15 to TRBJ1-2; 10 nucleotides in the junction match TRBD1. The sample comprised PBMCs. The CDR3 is CATSRGRDRGFLGYTF. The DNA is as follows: TGTGCCACCAGCAGAGGGAGGGACAGGGGCTTTCTTGGCTACACCTTC.